This T cell receptor beta chain was profiled in a study of shared T cell receptors in the human thymus. Trimming took off 4 bases at V and 2 bases at J, with 25 bases between the two ends. This CDR3 region has 18 residues. Germline CDR1 SGHTS, CDR2 YDEGEE. Clones were sequenced by immunoSEQ multiplex PCR, and TCRdb holds only the in-frame ones, with some missing. The repertoire holds over 650,000 clones, roughly 86% seen once, with approximately 0.0097% in the top ten. These data were likewise used in another study, on human thymus T cells. Turning to that study: Corrective surgery for congenital heart defects was being performed on the healthy Finnish infants who served as donors. Thymic as well as blood repertoires seemed to favor certain V and J genes unevenly.

Sequenced material: thymocytes. The TCR comes from a boy under two years old with a congenital heart defect. The chain links TRBV5-8 to TRBJ2-7; a weak D match, TRBD1 (8 bases). DNA for the CDR3: TGTGCCAGCAGCCCAACTGCCCCGGGACAGGCGGGGGCCTACGAGCAGTACTTC. Translated, it gives CASSPTAPGQAGAYEQYF. The variable domain in full, completed from reference TRBV5-8 and TRBJ2-7, reads EAGVTQSPTHLIKTRGQQATLRCSPISGHTSVYWYQQALGLGLQFLLWYDEGEERNRGNFPPRFSGRQFPNYSSELNVNALELEDSALYLCASSPTAPGQAGAYEQYFGPGTRLTVT.